The 20 T cell receptor beta chains below come from one sample, sequenced in a study of T cells in Graves' hyperthyroidism and ophthalmopathy. Authors of the study amplified TCR beta CDR3 regions from RNA transcripts. With the HTBI primer set, the TCR CDR3 went through a first round of RT-PCR. TCRdb reanalysed the multiplex PCR reads using MiXCR and keeps one entry per CDR3 protein. This table holds about 570,000 distinct CDR3 sequences, around 42% found once. Input material: peripheral blood or thyroid tissue (not recorded which). These receptors were collected from an adult woman with Graves' disease, either hyperthyroidism or ophthalmopathy (not recorded which).

This clonotype was counted once. The CDR3 loop is CATSRGRTSGGVETQYF. The CDR3 DNA is TGTGCCACCAGCAGGGGTCGGACTAGCGGAGGGGTTGAGACCCAGTACTTC. This chain joins TRBV15 and TRBJ2-5; 10 bases line up with TRBD2. The CDR3 sequence is 17 residues long. The V gene's germline CDR1 is LNHNV and CDR2 YYDKDF (reference sequence). The V and J ends lost 3 bases and 5 bases, in that order; junction bases with no gene match: 12.

This clonotype was picked up one time. Relative to the germline gene, one junction end is altered; a read error may explain this. The chain is built from TRBV5-1 and TRBJ1-1, with 9 bases identical to TRBD1. There are 15 residues in the CDR3. Germline-derived CDR1 and CDR2 are SGHRS and YFSETQ. The CDR3 nucleotides read TGTGCCAGCAGCGTTACAGGACAGGGGCGCACTGAAGCTTTCTTT. Protein: CASSVTGQGRTEAFF.

CDR3 in amino acids: CASSLWSEAFF. DNA for the CDR3: TGTGCCAGCAGTTTATGGAGTGAAGCTTTCTTT. This chain joins TRBV28 and TRBJ1-1; D is unclear. Trimming stripped 0 bases from V and 7 bases from J, with 3 bases between. Germline CDR1 reads MDHEN; CDR2 reads SYDVKM. The length of the CDR3 is 11 residues. The whole variable domain, remainder taken from reference TRBV28 and TRBJ1-1, is DVKVTQSSRYLVKRTGEKVFLECVQDMDHENMFWYRQDPGLGLRLIYFSYDVKMKEKGDIPEGYSVSREKKERFSLILESASTNQTSMYLCASSLWSEAFFGQGTRLTVV.

In regard to this clonotype: At one of its ends the junction is not consistent with the germline gene, which may arise from a read error. The genes are TRBV24-1 and TRBJ2-1; no firm D call. This CDR3 has 16 amino acids. Germline V gene lookup returns CDR1 KGHDR and CDR2 SFDVKD. The CDR3 bases are TGTGCCGCCAGTCGGAACGGCTTCAGCTCCTACAATGAGCAGTTCTTC. Translating it yields CAASRNGFSSYNEQFF.

V gene TRBV10-3 combines with J gene TRBJ2-5; D gene ambiguous. The ends were cut back, 6 bases at V and 0 bases at J, with 11 bases in the middle. This CDR3 region has 14 residues. Germline CDR1 is ENHRY and CDR2 is SYGVKD. CDR3 bases: TGTGCCATCAGCGCGCTCGGGTACCAAGAGACCCAGTACTTC. The encoded protein is CAISALGYQETQYF.

V usage is TRBV20-1 and J usage is TRBJ1-2, with D uncertain. CDR1 is DFQATT and CDR2 is SNEGSKA in the germline V gene (reference sequence). Trimming removed 3 bases at V and 14 bases at J, with 13 bases between. This CDR3 region has 10 residues. The CDR3 coding sequence is TGCAGTGCTAGCACATTTCCATTGACCTTC. It encodes CSASTFPLTF.

This clonotype was found a few times. V is TRBV29-1 and J is TRBJ1-2; D unclear. CDR1 is SQVTM and CDR2 is ANQGSEA in the germline V gene. Trimming removed 3 bases from V and 7 bases from J, with 12 bases in between. The CDR3 totals 12 residues. This CDR3 reads CSVESGRGGYTF. DNA for the CDR3: TGCAGCGTTGAGTCTGGGCGGGGTGGCTACACCTTC.

The V gene is TRBV7-9, the J gene TRBJ1-4, with a tentative D call TRBD1 (6 bases). The V and J ends lost 4 bases and 0 bases respectively, with 18 bases between them. The CDR3 length is 18 residues. Germline-derived CDR1 and CDR2 are SEHNR and FQNEAQ (reference sequence). The CDR3 coding sequence is TGTGCCAGCAGCTCAAGCGGACAGCCGACCGCAACTAATGAAAAACTGTTTTTT. Amino acid sequence: CASSSSGQPTATNEKLFF.

This clonotype was recorded at least ten times. V and J are TRBV7-9 and TRBJ2-7, with 8 bases matching TRBD2. Germline CDR1 is SEHNR and CDR2 is FQNEAQ (reference sequence). The CDR3 has 15 residues. The junction had 16 bases not matched to a gene; V was cut back by 11 bases and J by 4 bases. The CDR3 region is CAEENERERNYEQYF. The CDR3 nucleotides read TGTGCCGAGGAGAACGAGCGGGAGCGCAATTACGAGCAGTACTTC.

CDR3 in amino acids: CATSIDGSYEQYF. In nucleotides, the CDR3 is TGTGCCACCAGTATCGACGGCTCCTACGAGCAGTACTTC. J is TRBJ2-7 and V is TRBV24-1; no reliable D call. From germline, CDR1 is KGHDR and CDR2 SFDVKD. The CDR3 has 13 amino acids. Trimming removed 6 bases at V and 0 bases at J, with 8 bases between.

The chain recombines TRBV12-3 or TRBV12-4 with TRBJ1-5; TRBD1 is a possible D gene (6 bases). Deletions cut 7 bases from V and 5 bases from J, with 15 bases between. The CDR3 spans 14 residues. CDR3 loop: CASNPGRGYQPQHF. CDR3 sequence (DNA): TGTGCCAGCAACCCGGGGAGGGGGTATCAGCCCCAGCATTTT.

This clonotype was recorded at least ten times. V and J are TRBV5-1 and TRBJ2-7; the D gene is possibly TRBD1 (6 bases). CDR3 length: 14 amino acids. V gave up 3 bases and J gave up 3 bases, with 13 bases separating them. CDR1 and CDR2 (germline): SGHRS, YFSETQ. The CDR3 protein is CASSSDSSSYEQYF. The CDR3, as DNA: TGCGCCAGCAGCTCGGACAGTTCAAGCTACGAGCAGTACTTC.

The gene calls are TRBV7-9 and TRBJ1-2; the D gene is possibly TRBD1 (5 bases). The length of the CDR3 is 14 residues. The germline V and J ends were trimmed by 6 bases and 3 bases, with 14 bases remaining between them. Per the germline V gene, CDR1 is SEHNR and CDR2 is FQNEAQ (reference sequence). Here the CDR3 reads CASRSQGADYGYTF. The CDR3 coding sequence is TGTGCCAGCAGAAGCCAGGGAGCAGACTATGGCTACACCTTC.

This clonotype appeared many times. This chain connects TRBV19 to TRBJ1-2; possible D gene TRBD1, 6 bases. CDR3 length equals 15 residues. CDR1 LNHDA and CDR2 SQIVND come from the germline V gene (reference sequence). V dropped 6 bases and J dropped 1 base, with 15 bases sitting between them. CDR3 loop: CASSQEGGINYGYTF. The CDR3 DNA sequence: TGTGCCAGTAGCCAGGAAGGGGGAATTAACTATGGCTACACCTTC.

The chain carries TRBV15 and TRBJ2-5; weak D call: TRBD1 (5 bases). Germline loops: CDR1 LNHNV, CDR2 YYDKDF (reference sequence). The CDR3 covers 14 residues. Trimming cost V 2 bases and J 9 bases, with 16 bases left between them. CDR3 protein: CATSRQGYNQPQYF. For the CDR3, the DNA is TGTGCCACCAGCAGACAGGGTTACAATCAGCCCCAGTACTTC.

The chain links TRBV20-1 to TRBJ1-2, with 7 bases identical to TRBD1. Trimming removed 3 bases from V and 2 bases from J; junction bases left unmatched: 9. There are 15 residues in the CDR3. Germline V lookup: CDR1 DFQATT, CDR2 SNEGSKA (reference sequence). Here the CDR3 reads CSASLGTVTNYGYTF. In DNA form, the CDR3 reads TGCAGTGCTAGTCTCGGGACAGTTACCAACTATGGCTACACCTTC.

The chain uses TRBV12-3 or TRBV12-4 and TRBJ1-2, with D maybe TRBD1 (5 bases). The CDR3 is 14 residues long. V was trimmed by 4 bases and J by 3 bases, leaving 12 bases between them. The chain's CDR3 is CASSSPGVDYGYTF. DNA of the CDR3: TGTGCCAGCAGTTCACCGGGGGTGGACTATGGCTACACCTTC.

Ten or more counts support this clonotype. The V and J genes are TRBV7-9 and TRBJ1-2; a weak D match, TRBD1 (5 bases). Trimming took 4 bases from V and 4 from J, leaving 19 bases between them. This CDR3 is 16 amino acids long. CDR1 and CDR2 from the germline V gene are SEHNR and FQNEAQ (reference sequence). Here the CDR3 DNA reads TGTGCCAGCAGCTCCCCCGTTCCAGGAAGGGGCTATGGCTACACCTTC. It encodes CASSSPVPGRGYGYTF.

This chain uses TRBV7-9 with TRBJ1-6, with a tentative D call TRBD1 (5 bases). CDR3 size: 14 residues. Germline-derived CDR1 and CDR2 are SEHNR and FQNEAQ (reference sequence). V lost 6 bases and J 10 bases, leaving 16 bases between the germline ends. CDR3: CASSPDSRSSPLHF. Here the CDR3 DNA reads TGTGCCAGCAGTCCTGACAGTCGATCGTCACCCCTCCACTTT.

The chain joins TRBV30 to TRBJ2-7; the match to TRBD1 covers 7 bases. With 4 bases clipped from V and 4 bases from J, the junction kept 13 bases outside the gene matches. The V gene's germline CDR1 is GTSNPN and CDR2 SVGIG (reference sequence). This CDR3 is built from 15 residues. The CDR3 loop reads CAWTVFRGLRYEQYF. The CDR3 DNA reads TGTGCCTGGACCGTATTTAGGGGGCTTCGGTACGAGCAGTACTTC. The full variable domain, with the rest looked up from reference TRBV30 and TRBJ2-7, is SQTIHQWPATLVQPVGSPLSLECTVEGTSNPNLYWYRQAAGRGLQLLFYSVGIGQISSEVPQNLSASRPQDRQFILSSKKLLLSDSGFYLCAWTVFRGLRYEQYFGPGTRLTVT.